The 25 T cell receptor beta chains given below trace back to one sample, sequenced in a study of T cell responses to AZD1222 COVID-19 vaccine. This table comes from immunoSEQ multiplex PCR, and its TCRdb copy is limited to in-frame clones, with some not included. Among 100,000 to 140,000 clones listed, 91% were seen once. This sample comprised peripheral blood, obtained on day 0 of AZD1222 vaccination. The receptors were sampled from an adult in good health.

CDR3 DNA: TGTGCCAGCAGCTTAGCGGTGCGACAGGTCCAGGAGCAGTACTTC. Protein product: CASSLAVRQVQEQYF. This chain connects TRBV7-8 to TRBJ2-7, with D maybe TRBD1 (6 bases). Trimming cost V 0 bases and J 7 bases, with 16 bases left between them. CDR1 is SGHVS and CDR2 is FQNEAQ in the germline V gene. The CDR3 is 15 amino acids.

This clone has a single count. The gene calls are TRBV7-6 and TRBJ2-2, with TRBD1 identical over 7 bases. V shed 6 bases and J 7 bases; nucleotides not matched to a gene: 8. The CDR3 extends over 14 amino acids. Germline V gene data show CDR1 as SGHVS and CDR2 as FNYEAQ. CDR3 in amino acids: CASRSTGAGGELFF. DNA of the CDR3: TGTGCCAGCAGGTCCACAGGGGCCGGCGGGGAGCTGTTTTTT.

V gene TRBV7-2 combines with J gene TRBJ2-7, with D tentatively TRBD1 or TRBD2 (7 bases each). The length of the CDR3 is 14 residues. Germline CDR1 and CDR2: SGHTA and FQGNSA. Trimming removed 6 bases from V and 5 bases from J, with 17 bases in between. The CDR3 bases are TGTGCCAGCAGAAAAAGACAGGGAGGGGACGAGCAGTACTTC. This sequence encodes CASRKRQGGDEQYF.

In nucleotides, the CDR3 is TGTGCCAGCAGTTTTGTGGGTAGTTGGAACTATGGCTACACCTTC. Protein product: CASSFVGSWNYGYTF. The gene calls are TRBV27 and TRBJ1-2; D remains unclear. This CDR3 contains 15 residues. Trimming removed 3 bases at V and 2 bases at J, with 13 bases between. Germline CDR1 MNHEY, CDR2 SMNVEV (reference sequence).

V and J are TRBV6-6 and TRBJ2-7, with D uncertain. The V end was cut by 2 bases, the J end by 6 bases, with 5 bases between. Germline V gene data show CDR1 as MNHNY and CDR2 as SVGAGI (reference sequence). CDR3 length: 11 residues. The CDR3 reads CASSYQVEQYF. The CDR3 DNA reads as TGTGCCAGCAGTTACCAGGTCGAGCAGTACTTC.

V gene TRBV7-3 combines with J gene TRBJ2-3; a weak D match, TRBD2 (6 bases). CDR1 is SGHTA, CDR2 FQGTGA, per germline. Between the trimmed V and J ends, which lost 5 bases and 3 bases, there was a span of 15 bases. The CDR3 is 15 amino acids. The CDR3, as DNA: TGTGCCAGCAGCGCCTCGGGACTCACTACAGATACGCAGTATTTT. Residues: CASSASGLTTDTQYF.

This clone came up a few times. The chain uses TRBV20-1 and TRBJ2-7; 7 nucleotides line up with TRBD1. The V segment lost 3 bases and the J segment 5 bases; nucleotides outside the gene matches: 7. The CDR3 sequence is 13 residues long. Looked up from germline, CDR1 is DFQATT and CDR2 is SNEGSKA (reference sequence). The CDR3 region is CSASKQGFHEQYF. Written as DNA, the CDR3 is TGCAGTGCTAGTAAACAGGGGTTCCACGAGCAGTACTTC.

The chain joins TRBV6-2 or TRBV6-3 to TRBJ2-1, with 11 positions matching TRBD2. With 4 bases clipped from V and 6 bases from J, the junction kept 8 bases outside the gene matches. The CDR3 consists of 16 residues. Germline V gene lookup returns CDR1 MNHEY and CDR2 SVGEGT. The CDR3 DNA follows: TGTGCCAGCAGTTGGGGAGCTAGCGGGGGGCTCAATGAGCAGTTCTTC. This encodes CASSWGASGGLNEQFF.

CDR3: CASSLQGSRPYEQFF. The CDR3 DNA sequence: TGCGCCAGCAGCCTTCAAGGATCCCGACCGTATGAGCAGTTCTTC. This chain joins TRBV5-1 and TRBJ2-1; D remains ambiguous. CDR1 and CDR2 from the germline V gene are SGHRS and YFSETQ. Trimming left V 4 bases short and J 8 bases short, with 19 bases between. The CDR3 is made up of 15 amino acids.

This chain uses TRBV30 with TRBJ2-2, with 7 bases aligning to TRBD2. The CDR3 is 16 amino acids. Germline V gene data show CDR1 as GTSNPN and CDR2 as SVGIG (reference sequence). Losses at the gene ends were 4 bases for V and 7 bases for J; bases not matched to a gene: 15. CDR3 DNA sequence: TGTGCCTGGACCGTCCGTGTGCGGGGGATAGGCGGGGAGCTGTTTTTT. Protein: CAWTVRVRGIGGELFF.

This clone was found once. V usage is TRBV5-1 and J usage is TRBJ1-6, with D unclear. The CDR3 loop spans 15 amino acids. CDR1 is SGHRS and CDR2 is YFSETQ in the germline V gene. The V end was cut by 5 bases, the J end by 0 bases, with 9 bases between. The CDR3: CASSPRSSYNSPLHF. The CDR3 nucleotides are TGCGCCAGCAGTCCCCGGAGCTCCTATAATTCACCCCTCCACTTT.

The chain links TRBV18 to TRBJ1-1; 7 nucleotides align to TRBD1. After removal of 2 bases from V and 1 base from J, the junction contained 13 bases not matched to a gene. The germline V gene has CDR1 KGHSH and CDR2 LQKENI. The CDR3 length is 18 residues. CDR3 in amino acids: CASSPYSRGLRGNTEAFF. DNA of the CDR3: TGTGCCAGCTCACCATACAGTAGGGGGCTTCGTGGGAACACTGAAGCTTTCTTT.

V and J are TRBV9 and TRBJ1-5; D may be TRBD1 (5 bases). Germline V gene lookup returns CDR1 SGDLS and CDR2 YYNGEE. V lost 4 bases and J 1 base, leaving 12 bases between the germline ends. The CDR3 is 15 residues long. CDR3 amino acids: CASSPHGGSNQPQHF. The CDR3 DNA is TGTGCCAGCAGCCCCCACGGGGGGAGCAATCAGCCCCAGCATTTT. Complete variable domain (other parts from reference TRBV9 and TRBJ1-5): DSGVTQTPKHLITATGQRVTLRCSPRSGDLSVYWYQQSLDQGLQFLIQYYNGEERAKGNILERFSAQQFPDLHSELNLSSLELGDSALYFCASSPHGGSNQPQHFGDGTRLSIL.

The chain has TRBV12-5 and TRBJ1-6, with unresolved D. This CDR3 has 15 residues. Per the germline V gene, CDR1 is LGHNT and CDR2 is FRNRAP. Trimming stripped 8 bases from V and 1 base from J, with 12 bases between. The DNA for the CDR3 is TGTGCTAGTAGCCCTCGAGCGTCCTATAATTCACCCCTCCACTTT. It encodes CASSPRASYNSPLHF.

The chain's CDR3 is CASSYAGDRGYGYTF. The CDR3 coding sequence is TGTGCCAGCAGTTACGCCGGGGACAGGGGGTATGGCTACACCTTC. This sequence joins TRBV6-5 and TRBJ1-2, with TRBD1 matching over 11 bases. The CDR3 runs 15 residues. J lost 5 bases, V lost 2 bases, and 4 bases had no gene match. Germline V gives CDR1 MNHEY, CDR2 SVGAGI.

The CDR3 DNA follows: TGTGCCAGCAGTTTACGGGACAGCACAGATACGCAGTATTTT. The encoded protein is CASSLRDSTDTQYF. The J gene is TRBJ2-3, the V gene TRBV6-6, with D perhaps matching TRBD1 or TRBD2 (5 bases each). The CDR3 sequence is 14 residues long. V lost 4 bases, J lost 0 bases, and 8 bases lay in between. The V gene's germline CDR1 is MNHNY and CDR2 SVGAGI (reference sequence).

V is TRBV25-1 and J is TRBJ2-3; 7 bases fit TRBD1. This CDR3 is built from 13 residues. The V gene end was trimmed by 7 bases and the J gene end by 4 bases; junction bases not matched to a gene: 5. The germline V gene has CDR1 MGHDK and CDR2 SYGVNS. The chain's CDR3 is CASKQGNADTQYF. DNA for the CDR3: TGTGCCAGCAAACAGGGGAACGCAGATACGCAGTATTTT.

J is TRBJ2-7 and V is TRBV19, with 7 nucleotides matching TRBD1. The J segment lost 1 base and the V segment lost 7 bases, leaving 7 bases of the junction unmatched. There are 14 residues in the CDR3. The germline gives CDR1 LNHDA, CDR2 SQIVND (reference sequence). This CDR3 is CASNLNRGSYEQYF. In DNA, the CDR3 is TGTGCCAGTAACCTAAACAGGGGTTCCTACGAGCAGTACTTC.

The V gene is TRBV7-8, the J gene TRBJ1-2; possible D gene TRBD1, 5 bases. CDR1 and CDR2 from the germline V gene are SGHVS and FQNEAQ. This CDR3 comprises 13 residues. Trimming took off 1 base at V and 8 bases at J, with 11 bases between the two ends. The CDR3: CASSLVAREGYTF. The DNA of the CDR3 is TGTGCCAGCAGCTTAGTGGCCAGGGAGGGCTACACCTTC.

This chain's CDR3 is CASGQGLDQPQHF. DNA for the CDR3: TGTGCTAGCGGACAGGGTTTAGATCAGCCCCAGCATTTT. This rearrangement joins TRBV12-5 to TRBJ1-5; 8 nucleotides agree with TRBD1. The CDR3 extends over 13 amino acids. The V gene's germline CDR1 is LGHNT and CDR2 FRNRAP. J was trimmed by 5 bases and V by 9 bases; bases with no gene match: 6. The whole variable domain, remainder taken from reference TRBV12-5 and TRBJ1-5, is DARVTQTPRHKVTEMGQEVTMRCQPILGHNTVFWYRQTMMQGLELLAYFRNRAPLDDSGMPKDRFSAEMPDATLATLKIQPSEPRDSAVYFCASGQGLDQPQHFGDGTRLSIL.

This chain joins TRBV7-6 and TRBJ2-5; maybe TRBD1 (6 bases). This CDR3 has 15 residues. Germline V CDR1 and CDR2: SGHVS, FNYEAQ. The V end was cut by 5 bases, the J end by 2 bases, with 15 bases between. CDR3 in amino acids: CASSQGGGSQETQYF. Here the CDR3 DNA reads TGTGCCAGCAGCCAAGGGGGTGGTTCGCAAGAGACCCAGTACTTC.

This chain joins TRBV7-6 and TRBJ2-1, with 10 positions matching TRBD1. The length of the CDR3 is 16 residues. CDR1 SGHVS and CDR2 FNYEAQ come from the germline V gene. V shed 5 bases and J 7 bases; nucleotides not matched to a gene: 11. Here the CDR3 reads CASSRPRDRGENEQFF. DNA for the CDR3: TGTGCCAGCAGCCGGCCCCGGGACAGGGGTGAGAATGAGCAGTTCTTC.

V is TRBV19 and J is TRBJ1-2, with D possibly being TRBD1 (6 bases). The CDR3 extends over 14 amino acids. V lost 5 bases and J 1 base, leaving 11 bases between the germline ends. CDR1 and CDR2 from the germline V gene are LNHDA and SQIVND (reference sequence). The CDR3 DNA reads TGTGCCAGTAGTTCAGGGGTGCGTAACTATGGCTACACCTTC. Its protein product is CASSSGVRNYGYTF.

This rearrangement joins TRBV5-5 to TRBJ1-4; 9 positions match TRBD1. Germline V gives CDR1 SGHKS, CDR2 YYEKEE (reference sequence). V trimming: 4 bases; J trimming: 5 bases; junction bases outside the gene matches: 6. The CDR3 is 15 amino acids. The CDR3 bases are TGTGCCAGCAGCCCAACCGGGACAGGGAATGAAAAACTGTTTTTT. It codes for CASSPTGTGNEKLFF.

J is TRBJ1-1 and V is TRBV5-6; D remains unclear. Germline CDR1 reads SGHDT; CDR2 reads YYEEEE. This CDR3 is 12 amino acids long. V dropped 0 bases and J dropped 7 bases, with 7 bases sitting between them. The CDR3 DNA reads as TGTGCCAGCAGCTTGGAAGTGAGTGAAGCTTTCTTT. Translating it yields CASSLEVSEAFF.